The T cell receptor beta chain described here comes from a study of T-cell memory formation after mild COVID-19. V was trimmed by 4 bases and J by 5 bases, leaving 14 bases between them. Germline assignment: CDR1 SGHTA and CDR2 FQGNSA. This CDR3 spans 14 amino acids. This clonotype has only a few counts. TCRdb reprocessed the 5' RACE reads via MiXCR and lists one record per CDR3 protein. The data hold about 430,000 distinct CDR3 sequences, with 20% to 25% observed a single time. This clonotype was sampled from an adult woman who had mild COVID-19 (a few samples of this study predate the infection). Cell type and time point are not known. The sequenced sample was PBMCs or a T cell subset sorted from them (not recorded which). The genes are TRBV7-2 and TRBJ2-5, with D tentatively TRBD1 or TRBD2 (7 bases each). The CDR3 loop reads CASSSTGRGETQYF. The CDR3, as DNA: TGTGCCAGCAGCTCGACAGGGAGGGGTGAGACCCAGTACTTC. Supplemented by reference TRBV7-2 and TRBJ2-5, the full variable domain reads GAGVSQSPSNKVTEKGKDVELRCDPISGHTALYWYRQSLGQGLEFLIYFQGNSAPDKSGLPSDRFSAERTGGSVSTLTIQRTQQEDSAVYLCASSSTGRGETQYFGPGTRLLVL.